This T cell receptor beta chain was identified in a study of PD-L1 blockade in urothelial cancer. The germline CDR1 and CDR2 sequences are SEHNR and FQNEAQ (reference sequence). The junction had 9 bases not matched to a gene; V was cut back by 5 bases and J by 5 bases. The length of the CDR3 is 15 residues. The time point: pretreatment peripheral blood. Here immunoSEQ multiplex PCR was the method, and the copy in TCRdb shows in-frame clones only, minus some. This table holds 48,000 or so clones, roughly 89% found once. The starting material was PBMCs, obtained around atezolizumab (anti-PD-L1) treatment. The chain couples TRBV7-9 to TRBJ2-5; 9 nucleotides line up with TRBD2. This clonotype was sampled from a woman aged 55-69 years with urothelial cancer. As DNA, the CDR3 is TGTGCCAGCAGCGTTTTAGCGGGAGAGGTCGAGACCCAGTACTTC. Its translation is CASSVLAGEVETQYF.